Presented here are 10 T cell receptor beta chains from one specimen sequenced in a study of blood T cell repertoires in COVID-19. Sequencing used immunoSEQ multiplex PCR; TCRdb keeps in-frame clones, though not all of them. The sample holds around 50,000 clones, 70% to 80% seen once. Sample: PBMCs or T cells enriched from blood (not recorded which). The receptors derive from a woman aged 45-65 years with acute COVID-19.

The rearrangement joins TRBV5-1 to TRBJ1-2; 7 bases map to TRBD1. V lost 3 bases to trimming and J lost 5 bases; unmatched junction nucleotides: 13. The CDR3 runs to 16 residues. Per germline, CDR1 SGHRS and CDR2 YFSETQ. CDR3 loop: CASSSVITGQIYGYTF. The CDR3, as DNA: TGCGCCAGCAGCTCGGTGATTACGGGACAGATTTATGGCTACACCTTC.

The rearrangement joins TRBV30 to TRBJ2-7; D could derive from TRBD1 or TRBD2 (6 bases each). Germline V gives CDR1 GTSNPN, CDR2 SVGIG (reference sequence). This CDR3 region has 14 residues. Trimming removed 5 bases from V and 3 bases from J, with 17 bases in between. The CDR3 here is CAWGRPGVLYEQYF. For the CDR3, the DNA is TGTGCCTGGGGGAGGCCAGGGGTCCTCTACGAGCAGTACTTC.

This clone was observed a single time. This chain joins TRBV6-1 and TRBJ1-6; 8 positions agree with TRBD1. Germline V gene sequence: CDR1 MNHNS, CDR2 SASEGT. The CDR3 loop spans 16 amino acids. With 4 bases clipped from V and 7 bases from J, the junction kept 9 bases outside the gene matches. In nucleotides, the CDR3 is TGTGCCAGCAGTGCTTGGATGGGACAGGAGAATTCACCCCTCCACTTT. Translating gives CASSAWMGQENSPLHF.

V is TRBV18 and J is TRBJ1-2, with D maybe TRBD1 (6 bases). This CDR3 contains 14 residues. The V and J ends lost 0 bases and 3 bases respectively, with 8 bases between them. Germline V CDR1 and CDR2: KGHSH, LQKENI. For the CDR3, the DNA is TGTGCCAGCTCACCACCGTCAGGGGACTATGGCTACACCTTC. As protein: CASSPPSGDYGYTF.

This rearrangement joins TRBV11-1 to TRBJ2-7; 10 positions match TRBD1. V trimming: 4 bases; J trimming: 4 bases; junction bases outside the gene matches: 4. The germline gives CDR1 SGHAT, CDR2 FQDESV (reference sequence). The CDR3 spans 14 residues. CDR3 amino acids: CASSSRTGGYEQYF. CDR3 DNA sequence: TGTGCCAGCAGCTCCCGGACAGGGGGTTACGAGCAGTACTTC.

V and J are TRBV5-8 and TRBJ1-4, with D possibly TRBD1 on 5 matching bases. This CDR3 contains 15 residues. CDR1 is SGHTS, CDR2 YDEGEE, per germline. Deletions cut 0 bases from V and 5 bases from J, with 11 bases between. CDR3 sequence (DNA): TGTGCCAGCAGCTTGGGCGACAGCATGAATGAAAAACTGTTTTTT. Protein product: CASSLGDSMNEKLFF. The whole variable domain, remainder taken from reference TRBV5-8 and TRBJ1-4, is EAGVTQSPTHLIKTRGQQATLRCSPISGHTSVYWYQQALGLGLQFLLWYDEGEERNRGNFPPRFSGRQFPNYSSELNVNALELEDSALYLCASSLGDSMNEKLFFGSGTQLSVL.

The chain has TRBV27 and TRBJ1-5; possibly TRBD1 for D (5 bases). V was pared by 2 bases and J by 1 base, with 9 bases between. Germline lookup yields CDR1 MNHEY and CDR2 SMNVEV (reference sequence). The CDR3 is 15 residues long. CDR3 nucleotide sequence: TGTGCCAGCAGTTTAGAGGGGAGGAGCAATCAGCCCCAGCATTTT. Its protein is CASSLEGRSNQPQHF.

This rearrangement joins TRBV7-9 to TRBJ1-1; D possibly corresponds to TRBD1 (6 bases). The CDR3 loop spans 15 amino acids. V shed 1 base and J shed 4 bases, with 13 bases lying between them. Germline loops: CDR1 SEHNR, CDR2 FQNEAQ (reference sequence). The chain's CDR3 is CASSLEGGGSTEAFF. In DNA, the CDR3 is TGTGCCAGCAGCTTAGAGGGGGGCGGGAGCACTGAAGCTTTCTTT.

The chain couples TRBV29-1 to TRBJ1-1; D is unclear. Germline CDR1 SQVTM, CDR2 ANQGSEA. This CDR3 comprises 12 residues. With 8 bases removed from V and 3 bases from J, the gap between germline ends came to 13 bases. CDR3 sequence reads: CSPTPRDTEAFF. The CDR3, as DNA: TGCAGCCCCACCCCGCGGGACACTGAAGCTTTCTTT.

The chain combines TRBV7-9 with TRBJ1-2, with TRBD1 identical over 8 bases. The CDR3 is 12 amino acids. Germline V gene sequence: CDR1 SEHNR, CDR2 FQNEAQ (reference sequence). Trimming took 5 bases from V and 12 from J; bases not matched to a gene: 8. The CDR3 is CASSLDRGIDTF. DNA of the CDR3: TGTGCCAGCAGCCTAGACAGGGGAATCGACACCTTC.